This T cell receptor (beta chain) was retrieved from a study of blood T cell repertoires in COVID-19 (dated by TCRdb to 2018 to 2020). Looking at the study overall: The collaborator samples originated in the United States, Italy and Spain and spanned the acute and convalescent phases of COVID-19. The prospective study material was composed of cDNA or gDNA derived from T cells, B-cell-depleted T cells, or PBMCs. Deeply sampled blood TCRbeta repertoires from subjects exposed to, actively infected with, or recovered from COVID-19 were included in the dataset. The repertoires were made available in a free public database intended to serve as a resource for research on the immune response to SARS-CoV-2. Samples came from the ongoing ImmuneRACE study (first 160 participants) plus 1,254 subjects from 6 global collaborators. Nearly every sample came with metadata listing a de-identified subject ID, COVID-19 status, age in years and sex. Where available, HLA class I and class II types were taken from metadata supplied by the sample provider and were not determined by assay-based typing.

CDR1 and CDR2 are read off the germline V gene as KGHSH and LQKENI. Between the V and J ends, shortened by 4 bases and 3 bases respectively, the junction contains 12 bases. The CDR3 sequence holds 14 residues, the cysteine and phenylalanine included. Only the CDR3 portion is preserved as DNA: 42 bases, with reading frame beginning at the first base. TCRbeta CDR3 regions were amplified from genomic DNA by means of the immunoSEQ Assay, a bias-controlled multiplex PCR. Turning to the authors' computational methods: The number of nucleated cells in each sample was estimated by amplification of reference gene primers within the assay. To quantify the absolute abundance of each unique TCRbeta CDR3 rearrangement, sequence reads were collapsed and filtered. For each sample, productive Simpson clonality was calculated by taking the square root of Simpson's diversity index across productive rearrangements. In its TCRdb copy, this immuneACCESS table keeps in-frame sequences only and misses some clones. Where compared with another copy, unresolved V genes explain less than half of these, and the others have no known cause. V and J calls and clone size are copied from that table; D and trimming were computed from the DNA. The sample has about 280,000 clones on record, roughly 85% of them singletons. The ten largest clones add up to 6% to 7% of the sample.

In the prospective study, participants were about 18 to 89 years old, resided in around 25 geographic areas of the United States, and were enrolled through a virtual design. In the prospective study, cohorts were assigned on the basis of participant-reported clinical history obtained from a screening survey and a study questionnaire. ImmuneRACE Cohort 3 recovered participants were defined by two consecutive negative NP/OP PCR tests, healthcare professional clearance, or symptom resolution. In the prospective study, mobile phlebotomists collected whole blood, serum and a nasopharyngeal or oropharyngeal swab from each participant. Prospective study participants could optionally give additional blood draws and questionnaires over an approximately 2-month period. Before DNA extraction, blood samples from the prospective study were shipped at room temperature or frozen. Paper-wide results and their limitations: The quantity of clinical and demographic metadata differed by source and by participant and was supplied without curation.

As to this clone: Its antigen is still unknown. The input lacks base qualities; no much larger clone sits a single base away.

The V and J segments used are TRBV18 and TRBJ2-5; TRBD2 might be the D gene, on 5 matching bases. Sequencing was carried out using PBMCs or T cells enriched from blood (not recorded which). This clonotype was sampled from a woman between 35 and 50 years old who had recovered from COVID-19. Here is the DNA: TGTGCCAGCTCACGTCAAGGGAGTGAAGAGACCCAGTACTTC. This sequence encodes CASSRQGSEETQYF.